This T cell receptor (beta chain) was retrieved from a study of shared clonotypes between healthy human individuals. The investigators split CD4+ cells into a CD45RA+ naive subset and a CD45RA-negative memory subset. Study-wide results and caveats: Larger estimated richness was generally seen in naive subsets than in memory subsets. The naive CD4 repertoires of a handful of donors were compared, and approximately 5% of clonotypes were shared.

It was around 190 ng DNA, some 30,000 T cell genomes, that sorted-subset replicate PCRs used. Some clones are missing from TCRdb's copy, which holds only in-frame ones; the method was immunoSEQ multiplex PCR. The sample has over a million clones, about 80% seen once. On this clone itself: Antigen specificity is unknown.

Trimming shortened V by 0 bases and J by 4 bases, and 15 bases separated the two germline ends. In germline, CDR1 is SGHRS, CDR2 YFSETQ. The CDR3 has 16 amino acids. This chain uses TRBV5-1 with TRBJ2-3; D is unresolved. The TCR sequence derives from a young man in good health. Some clones in this sample may be carry-over from other donors' samples. Sequencing input: memory CD4+ T cells from PBMCs. Subset specified: CD45RA-negative fraction. This CDR3 is CASSLGQSSPADTQYF. The CDR3 nucleotides are TGCGCCAGCAGCTTGGGTCAGAGCTCGCCCGCAGATACGCAGTATTTT.